The 27 T cell receptor beta chains listed next were all sequenced from one sample in a study of T-cell reconstitution after alpha-beta-depleted transplantation in children. Unique molecular identifiers were incorporated when the TCRbeta library was constructed. MiXCR, applied by TCRdb to the PCR reads, yields one record per CDR3 protein. The data show hundreds of thousands of distinct CDR3 sequences, about 12% seen once. Sequences were derived from PBMCs from the stem cell graft donor, sampled from the stem cell graft. These TCRs come from a human donor who donated a stem cell graft to a child with combined immunodeficiency.

The chain employs TRBV28 and TRBJ2-7, with D uncertain. V gave up 6 bases and J gave up 9 bases, with 12 bases separating them. CDR3 size: 11 residues. The germline CDR1 and CDR2 sequences are MDHEN and SYDVKM. CDR3 DNA: TGTGCCAGCAGCGCCGACTCCCTGCAGTACTTC. The encoded protein is CASSADSLQYF.

The chain is built from TRBV13 and TRBJ2-7; 10 bases are shared with TRBD2. Trimming removed 5 bases from V and 2 bases from J; junction bases left unmatched: 9. The germline V gene encodes CDR1 PRHDT and CDR2 FYEKMQ (reference sequence). This CDR3 contains 16 residues. Here the CDR3 DNA reads TGTGCCAGCAGCAAAGTTCTAGCGGGAGACCCCTACGAGCAGTACTTC. Protein sequence: CASSKVLAGDPYEQYF.

As to this clonotype: The junction departs from the called germline gene at one end, perhaps through a read error. The CDR3 spells CASSLGDINYGYSF. The CDR3 bases are TGTGCCAGCAGCTTAGGGGATATTAACTATGGCTACAGCTTC. This chain connects TRBV13 to TRBJ1-2; D unclear. The V gene's germline CDR1 is PRHDT and CDR2 FYEKMQ (reference sequence). The CDR3 loop spans 14 amino acids.

The V call is TRBV7-2, the J call TRBJ1-6; 10 bases agree with TRBD1. Germline CDR1 reads SGHTA; CDR2 reads FQGNSA. The CDR3 consists of 17 residues. Trimming at V came to 5 bases and at J to 10 bases, leaving 14 bases not matched to a gene. CDR3 DNA: TGTGCCAGCAGCCCAGACGGGGACAGGGGATTAGAGTCACCCCTCCACTTT. Translated, it gives CASSPDGDRGLESPLHF.

This clonotype was picked up a small number of times. The gene calls are TRBV6-4 and TRBJ2-5; tentative D call: TRBD1 (5 bases). V dropped 10 bases and J dropped 2 bases, with 14 bases sitting between them. CDR1 and CDR2 (germline): MRHNA, SNTAGT. The CDR3 runs to 13 residues. The CDR3 spells CANIKSGQETQYF. In nucleotides, the CDR3 is TGTGCCAATATAAAGTCAGGGCAAGAGACCCAGTACTTC.

This clonotype showed up many times. The CDR3 region has the DNA TGTGCCAGCAGTCAGAGGTGGGAGCAGTACTTC. Translated, it gives CASSQRWEQYF. The chain recombines TRBV6-2 or TRBV6-3 with TRBJ2-7; D is undetermined. The CDR3 is 11 residues long. V was shortened by 5 bases and J by 7 bases, with 9 bases between the two germline ends. The germline CDR1 and CDR2 sequences are MNHEY and SVGEGT.

The rearrangement uses TRBV24-1 and TRBJ2-5; D gene ambiguous. Germline assignment: CDR1 KGHDR and CDR2 SFDVKD. The V gene lost 4 bases and the J gene lost 0 bases, with 5 bases spanning the gap. This CDR3 is built from 13 residues. CDR3 loop: CATSDYDQETQYF. In nucleotides, the CDR3 is TGTGCCACCAGTGACTACGACCAAGAGACCCAGTACTTC.

This clonotype was picked up many times. V gene TRBV9 combines with J gene TRBJ2-7; 8 bases align to TRBD2. CDR3 length: 15 amino acids. The V segment lost 4 bases and the J segment 3 bases; nucleotides outside the gene matches: 9. The germline V gene encodes CDR1 SGDLS and CDR2 YYNGEE. CDR3 sequence (DNA): TGTGCCAGCAGCAGAGCGGGAGTGAGCCTCTACGAGCAGTACTTC. This translates into CASSRAGVSLYEQYF. The full variable domain, in which reference TRBV9 and TRBJ2-7 provide the parts outside the CDR3, is DSGVTQTPKHLITATGQRVTLRCSPRSGDLSVYWYQQSLDQGLQFLIQYYNGEERAKGNILERFSAQQFPDLHSELNLSSLELGDSALYFCASSRAGVSLYEQYFGPGTRLTVT.

This clonotype was found a few times. The chain combines TRBV5-4 with TRBJ2-1; D remains ambiguous. The V gene's germline CDR1 is SGHNT and CDR2 YYREEE (reference sequence). The CDR3 consists of 13 residues. V lost 4 bases and J 5 bases, leaving 10 bases between the germline ends. CDR3 loop: CASSLVPHNEQFF. DNA of the CDR3: TGTGCCAGCAGCCTTGTGCCTCACAATGAGCAGTTCTTC.

The chain recombines TRBV29-1 with TRBJ2-7, with D tentatively TRBD2 (5 bases). The germline V gene has CDR1 SQVTM and CDR2 ANQGSEA. The CDR3 has 12 amino acids. The ends were cut back, 1 base at V and 5 bases at J, with 9 bases in the middle. The CDR3 spells CSVEGAGDEQYF. The CDR3 bases are TGCAGCGTTGAAGGAGCCGGGGACGAGCAGTACTTC.

This clonotype turned up a few times. The chain couples TRBV7-2 to TRBJ2-3; D might be TRBD1 (6 bases). Looked up from germline, CDR1 is SGHTA and CDR2 is FQGNSA. The CDR3 covers 16 residues. V was shortened by 1 base and J by 5 bases, with 16 bases between the two germline ends. The CDR3 nucleotides are TGTGCCAGCAGCTTAGATCCGGGACACCTGGGAGATACGCAGTATTTT. Residues: CASSLDPGHLGDTQYF.

This clonotype was seen ten or more times. The CDR3 DNA sequence: TGTGCCATCAGTGTCCTAGCGGGAGCGACAGATACGCAGTATTTT. The encoded protein is CAISVLAGATDTQYF. This rearrangement joins TRBV10-3 to TRBJ2-3; 10 nucleotides align to TRBD2. This CDR3 has 15 residues. The J segment lost 3 bases and the V segment lost 4 bases, leaving 4 bases of the junction unmatched. Germline V lookup: CDR1 ENHRY, CDR2 SYGVKD.

The DNA for the CDR3 is TGTGCCAGCAGCCAAGGGGAAGGGAGCAATCAGCCCCAGCATTTT. It is translated as CASSQGEGSNQPQHF. The rearrangement uses TRBV4-2 and TRBJ1-5; D not resolved. Germline CDR1 and CDR2: LGHNA and YNFKEQ. V lost 1 base, J lost 1 base, and 8 bases lay in between. The CDR3 has 15 amino acids.

At least ten counts were recorded for this clonotype. The chain joins TRBV15 to TRBJ2-2; TRBD1 agrees at 8 bases. Germline values: CDR1 LNHNV, CDR2 YYDKDF (reference sequence). With V trimmed by 4 bases and J by 0 bases, 19 bases remained unmatched. The CDR3 is 21 amino acids. The CDR3 nucleotides are TGTGCCACCAGCACCGAACGTGGTGATGCAGGGGGCTCCGCGAACACCGGGGAGCTGTTTTTT. It specifies CATSTERGDAGGSANTGELFF.

This clonotype showed up just a few times. The V call is TRBV18, the J call TRBJ2-2; weak D call: TRBD1 (6 bases). CDR1 and CDR2 (germline): KGHSH, LQKENI. V was trimmed by 1 base and J by 5 bases, leaving 11 bases between them. The CDR3 has 15 residues. The chain's CDR3 is CASSPRGGDTGELFF. The CDR3, as DNA: TGTGCCAGCTCACCACGAGGGGGTGATACCGGGGAGCTGTTTTTT.

This clonotype was observed a few times. V and J are TRBV5-1 and TRBJ2-5, with D hard to call. CDR3 length: 13 residues. The germline gives CDR1 SGHRS, CDR2 YFSETQ. Trimming removed 0 bases from V and 5 bases from J, with 8 bases in between. The CDR3 region is CASSLDTLETQYF. CDR3 coding DNA: TGCGCCAGCAGCTTGGATACCTTGGAGACCCAGTACTTC.

The chain has TRBV6-2 or TRBV6-3 and TRBJ1-5; D is unclear. V lost 0 bases and J lost 1, with 10 bases in between. Germline V gene lookup returns CDR1 MNHEY and CDR2 SVGEGT. The CDR3 contains 16 residues. CDR3: CASSYSNPSSNQPQHF. In nucleotides, the CDR3 is TGTGCCAGCAGTTACTCGAATCCCAGCAGCAATCAGCCCCAGCATTTT.

This clonotype was picked up many times. CDR3: CASGKERSQETQYF. The CDR3 DNA is TGTGCCAGCGGAAAAGAGCGGAGTCAAGAGACCCAGTACTTC. The chain recombines TRBV11-2 with TRBJ2-5, with D possibly being TRBD2 (5 bases). The CDR3 sequence is 14 residues long. The V and J ends lost 8 bases and 2 bases respectively, with 15 bases between them. Germline CDR1 is SGHAT and CDR2 is FQNNGV.

The chain uses TRBV6-2 or TRBV6-3 and TRBJ1-6; TRBD1 agrees at 7 bases. This CDR3 region has 14 residues. The germline V gene has CDR1 MNHEY and CDR2 SVGEGT. The V and J ends lost 0 bases and 18 bases, in that order; junction bases with no gene match: 11. CDR3 in amino acids: CASSYSNLDRRYHF. For the CDR3, the DNA is TGTGCCAGCAGTTACTCCAACTTGGACAGGCGGTACCACTTT.

This sequence joins TRBV24-1 and TRBJ2-5; TRBD2 is a possible D gene (6 bases). Trimming removed 5 bases from V and 5 bases from J, with 26 bases in between. The CDR3 contains 18 residues. Looked up from germline, CDR1 is KGHDR and CDR2 is SFDVKD. CDR3 loop: CATSAPDYSGYWGETQYF. The CDR3 coding sequence is TGTGCCACCAGTGCTCCCGACTATAGCGGTTACTGGGGGGAGACCCAGTACTTC.

This clonotype was observed a handful of times. A much larger clone differs from this one at a single base, so this may be a read error. The V gene is TRBV6-2 or TRBV6-3, the J gene TRBJ1-1; 8 bases match TRBD1. CDR1 and CDR2 from the germline V gene are MNHEY and SVGEGT. This CDR3 spans 14 amino acids. V shed 4 bases and J 1 base; nucleotides not matched to a gene: 2. As DNA, the CDR3 is TGTGCCAGCAGTTTTCAGGGGGCGAACACTGAAGCTTTCTTT. Amino acid sequence: CASSFQGANTEAFF.

This clonotype came up a few times. V usage is TRBV5-5 and J usage is TRBJ2-5; maybe TRBD1 (6 bases). Deletions cut 0 bases from V and 0 bases from J, with 9 bases between. This CDR3 has 15 amino acids. Germline V gene lookup returns CDR1 SGHKS and CDR2 YYEKEE (reference sequence). The CDR3 loop is CASSLDRAYQETQYF. The DNA for the CDR3 is TGTGCCAGCAGCTTGGACAGGGCGTACCAAGAGACCCAGTACTTC.

The rearrangement joins TRBV3-1 to TRBJ1-1, with D tentatively TRBD1 (6 bases). The CDR3 length is 16 residues. V shed 1 base and J shed 5 bases, with 17 bases lying between them. CDR1 LGHDT and CDR2 YNNKEL come from the germline V gene (reference sequence). CDR3 amino acids: CASSQGYRAGGTEAFF. The CDR3 DNA follows: TGTGCCAGCAGCCAAGGCTACAGGGCCGGGGGAACTGAAGCTTTCTTT.

About this clonotype itself: One end of the junction is discordant with germline, which a read error may explain. This chain links TRBV20-1 with TRBJ1-6; no firm D call. The CDR3 is 16 residues long. Germline CDR1 and CDR2: DFQATT and SNEGSKA (reference sequence). CDR3 sequence reads: CCATRWLYEKASPLHF. DNA for the CDR3: TGCTGTGCTACCAGGTGGCTTTATGAGAAGGCTTCACCCCTCCACTTT.

This clonotype was seen more than once but under ten times. One junction end does not reproduce the germline sequence, and a read error may be involved. DNA of the CDR3: TGCGCCAGCAGACCGGGACTAGACTCCTTCGAGCAGTACTTC. Protein sequence: CASRPGLDSFEQYF. The J gene is TRBJ2-7, the V gene TRBV5-1; 8 bases fit TRBD2. The CDR3 spans 14 residues. CDR1 is SGHRS and CDR2 is YFSETQ in the germline V gene. The variable domain in full, with the rest retrieved from reference TRBV5-1 and TRBJ2-7, is KAGVTQTPRYLIKTRGQQVTLSCSPISGHRSVSWYQQTPGQGLQFLFEYFSETQRNKGNFPGRFSGRQFSNSRSEMNVSTLELGDSALYLCASRPGLDSFEQYFGPGTRLTVT.

In this sample, this clonotype turned up many times. V gene TRBV6-5 combines with J gene TRBJ1-2; possibly TRBD1 for D (6 bases). Trimming shortened V by 2 bases and J by 8 bases, and 18 bases separated the two germline ends. The germline V gene has CDR1 MNHEY and CDR2 SVGAGI. The CDR3 length is 15 residues. The CDR3 bases are TGTGCCAGCAGTTACCGCAGAGAAGGGGGTTGGGGCTACACCTTC. This codes for CASSYRREGGWGYTF.

This clonotype was detected only a few times. This sequence joins TRBV18 and TRBJ2-7; D is uncertain. The CDR3 runs 13 residues. Germline values: CDR1 KGHSH, CDR2 LQKENI. V was shortened by 2 bases and J by 3 bases, with 8 bases between the two germline ends. The CDR3 bases are TGTGCCAGCTCACCAGGCAGTAACTACGAGCAGTACTTC. Protein sequence: CASSPGSNYEQYF.